The rows below give T cell receptor beta chains drawn from one sample of a study of breast tumors, draining lymph nodes, adjacent tissues. From the multiplex PCR reads, TCRdb called clonotypes with MiXCR, one entry per CDR3 protein. The sample contains approximately 89,000 distinct CDR3 sequences, around 29% of which appear only once. The sample was axillary lymph node tissue. These receptors were obtained from a female donor with breast cancer. Some clones in this sample may be carry-over from other donors' samples. Both conserved end residues are part of each CDR3.

V gene	J gene	CDR3 protein
TRBV4-2	TRBJ1-4	CASTQDSGRGGEENEKLFF
TRBV2	TRBJ1-6	CASSELVRGWSPLHF
TRBV28	TRBJ1-3	CASSTGGGSGNTIYF
TRBV25-1	TRBJ2-5	CASSSPPGQQETQYF
TRBV12-3/TRBV12-4	TRBJ2-7	CASSLDGGLTYGQYF
TRBV5-1	TRBJ2-7	CASSFFRDSYEQYF
TRBV28	TRBJ2-3	CASSVPGADTQYF
TRBV29-1	TRBJ2-3	CSVGAGSTDTQYF
TRBV20-1	TRBJ2-7	CSAREYQRDTYEQYF
TRBV5-1	TRBJ2-3	CASSGGFTDTQYF
TRBV6-2/TRBV6-3	TRBJ1-5	CASSYGQRNQPQHF
TRBV5-1	TRBJ1-3	CASSSRGAEDTIYF
TRBV12-5	TRBJ2-1	CASGFVAGGFNEQFF
TRBV15	TRBJ2-3	CATSTSGYTQYF
TRBV4-3	TRBJ2-1	CASSQVGQSSYNEQFF
TRBV5-1	TRBJ2-1	CASSLGSGRQNEQFF
TRBV2	TRBJ2-1	CASSEWVNEQFF
TRBV30	TRBJ2-3	CAWSTLRSSYNEQYF
TRBV3-1	TRBJ1-5	CASSQRSGAQHF
TRBV7-9	TRBJ2-1	CASSLGGQSLNEQFF
TRBV27	TRBJ1-6	CASSLSKIQGRSYNSPLHF
TRBV5-1	TRBJ2-7	CASSAGGQGLAASYEQYF
TRBV15	TRBJ1-1	CATSRGAGYWAFF
TRBV7-9	TRBJ2-1	CASSSLPSF
TRBV6-4	TRBJ2-2	CASSDSGLAGTTGELFF
TRBV10-3	TRBJ1-2	CAISAAEGRASGYTF
TRBV3-2	TRBJ1-3	CASSQSRTVISGNTIYF
TRBV12-3/TRBV12-4	TRBJ2-7	CASSFISPQVASHEQYF
TRBV27	TRBJ2-3	CASLPQGRGDTQYF
TRBV12-3/TRBV12-4	TRBJ2-3	CASSSRQVGLAGAPPTDTQYF
TRBV15	TRBJ2-1	CATSRDGLAGVPYNEQFF
TRBV25-1	TRBJ2-3	CASSSDTPRTSVTDTQYF
TRBV19	TRBJ2-2	CASRFGNTGGLFF
TRBV3-1	TRBJ1-5	CASSQLNQPQHF
TRBV6-2/TRBV6-3	TRBJ2-1	CASSYTSGSYNEQFF
TRBV12-3/TRBV12-4	TRBJ1-3	CASRGVGAGNTIYF
TRBV2	TRBJ1-1	CARQTGATTEAFF
TRBV12-3/TRBV12-4	TRBJ2-1	CASATLLGQFF
TRBV9	TRBJ2-2	CASSLYGTNTGELFF
TRBV6-4	TRBJ2-5	CASSDSNTGETQYF
TRBV7-2	TRBJ2-7	CASSLGTGGVYEQYF
TRBV7-8	TRBJ2-5	CASSDYTGTSGEETQYF
TRBV4-3	TRBJ2-5	CASSVGQGVTQYF
TRBV7-3	TRBJ2-1	CASRVAGDNEQFF
TRBV7-6	TRBJ2-2	CASSLAGYTGELFF
TRBV9	TRBJ2-5	CASSSYQETQYF
TRBV30	TRBJ1-4	CAWMEGGEKLFF
TRBV5-1	TRBJ2-7	CASSSLAGTDYF